The next 5 T cell receptor beta chains were all read from a single sample in a study of blood T cells in healthy people across ages. The use of a sample-barcoded 5' primer and a J-beta primer mix characterized a second PCR of about 7 to 12 cycles. Using its own MiXCR run on the 5' RACE reads, TCRdb lists one record per CDR3 protein. Of some 640,000 distinct CDR3 sequences listed, approximately 49% are singletons. Sequencing used blood. These receptors all stem from a woman aged 55-70 years in good health.

V usage is TRBV10-3 and J usage is TRBJ2-1; possibly TRBD2 for D (6 bases). The V and J ends lost 6 bases and 3 bases respectively, with 9 bases between them. CDR3 length: 13 residues. Per germline, CDR1 ENHRY and CDR2 SYGVKD. The CDR3 protein is CAIRGGIYNEQFF. The CDR3 coding sequence is TGTGCCATCAGGGGCGGGATCTACAATGAGCAGTTCTTC.

The J gene is TRBJ2-1, the V gene TRBV7-2, with TRBD2 matching over 8 bases. Unmatched junction bases numbered 11, after V lost 7 bases and J lost 9 bases. From germline, CDR1 is SGHTA and CDR2 FQGNSA. This CDR3 is built from 14 residues. The CDR3 here is CASKVLSGSGEQFF. CDR3 nucleotides: TGTGCCAGCAAGGTCCTAAGCGGGAGCGGTGAGCAGTTCTTC.

The chain combines TRBV29-1 with TRBJ2-5; D is possibly TRBD1 (5 bases). The CDR3 runs 13 residues. V was pared by 7 bases and J by 2 bases, with 14 bases between. Germline V gives CDR1 SQVTM, CDR2 ANQGSEA. In DNA form, the CDR3 reads TGCAGCGCTCTAACGGCAGGGCAAGAGACCCAGTACTTC. Residues: CSALTAGQETQYF.

The gene calls are TRBV7-9 and TRBJ2-2, with 7 bases identical to TRBD2. This CDR3 contains 14 residues. After removal of 4 bases from V and 5 bases from J, the junction contained 4 bases not matched to a gene. Germline V gene sequence: CDR1 SEHNR, CDR2 FQNEAQ (reference sequence). In DNA form, the CDR3 reads TGTGCCAGCAGCTGGGCGGGAGTTACCGGGGAGCTGTTTTTT. Its translation is CASSWAGVTGELFF.

The chain has TRBV29-1 and TRBJ2-7; D gene uncertain. This CDR3 is built from 12 residues. V dropped 2 bases and J dropped 6 bases, with 11 bases sitting between them. The germline V gene has CDR1 SQVTM and CDR2 ANQGSEA. CDR3 in amino acids: CSVERGTGEQYF. For the CDR3, the DNA is TGCAGCGTTGAACGTGGTACGGGCGAGCAGTACTTC.